Each of the 28 T cell receptor beta chains below was sequenced from the same sample in a study of T-cell reconstitution after alpha-beta-depleted transplantation in children. Unique molecular identifiers were incorporated when the TCRbeta library was constructed. TCRdb reanalysed the PCR reads using MiXCR and keeps one entry per CDR3 protein. The profile shows roughly 90,000 distinct CDR3 sequences, more than 9% of them singletons. The sequencing used PBMCs from the stem cell graft donor, collected from the stem cell graft. Every receptor here comes from a human donor who donated a stem cell graft to a child with inherited bone marrow failure.

This clonotype was counted between two and nine times. The chain is built from TRBV7-8 and TRBJ1-5; tentatively, D is TRBD1 (5 bases). Trimming cost V 5 bases and J 7 bases, with 15 bases left between them. The CDR3 spans 14 residues. The V gene's germline CDR1 is SGHVS and CDR2 FQNEAQ. DNA of the CDR3: TGTGCCAGCAGCCTCCTGGGGGGACCGCAGCCCCAGCATTTT. It specifies CASSLLGGPQPQHF.

V and J are TRBV18 and TRBJ1-2, with 11 bases aligning to TRBD1. Germline CDR1 is KGHSH and CDR2 is LQKENI. The CDR3 is 15 residues long. Germline trimming cut 3 bases from V and 3 bases from J; bases unmatched to any gene: 3. CDR3 coding DNA: TGTGCCAGCTCACCCCAGGGACAGGGGGACTATGGCTACACCTTC. The encoded protein is CASSPQGQGDYGYTF.

The sample holds many counts of this clonotype. The chain combines TRBV18 with TRBJ1-1; unclear D gene. The V gene's germline CDR1 is KGHSH and CDR2 LQKENI. CDR3 length equals 15 residues. Between the trimmed V and J ends, which lost 1 base and 5 bases, there was a span of 14 bases. CDR3 amino acids: CASSPQRELRTEAFF. The CDR3 coding sequence is TGTGCCAGCTCACCACAAAGAGAGCTCCGGACTGAAGCTTTCTTT.

This clonotype was seen ten or more times. The CDR3 coding sequence is TGTGCCAGCAGCCAAGTGGGGGGACAGGATGAAAAACTGTTTTTT. Its protein product is CASSQVGGQDEKLFF. The V gene is TRBV4-2, the J gene TRBJ1-4, with TRBD1 matching 8 bases. The CDR3 loop spans 15 amino acids. Germline V lookup: CDR1 LGHNA, CDR2 YNFKEQ. V was pared by 1 base and J by 6 bases, with 4 bases of the junction left unmatched.

This clonotype was detected many times. V usage is TRBV3-1 and J usage is TRBJ1-2; D gene unclear. Trimming removed 2 bases from V and 0 bases from J, with 1 base in between. CDR1 is LGHDT and CDR2 is YNNKEL in the germline V gene (reference sequence). The CDR3 extends over 12 amino acids. CDR3 nucleotide sequence: TGTGCCAGCAGCCAACCTAACTATGGCTACACCTTC. Its translation: CASSQPNYGYTF.

This clonotype was found many times. The J gene is TRBJ1-1, the V gene TRBV11-1; 8 bases are shared with TRBD1. In germline, CDR1 is SGHAT, CDR2 FQDESV (reference sequence). The V and J ends lost 6 bases and 5 bases, in that order; junction bases with no gene match: 23. The CDR3 spans 19 residues. This CDR3 reads CASSIVREAGGEDWTEAFF. DNA for the CDR3: TGTGCCAGCAGTATAGTGAGGGAGGCAGGGGGCGAAGATTGGACTGAAGCTTTCTTT.

This clonotype occurred many times. The J gene is TRBJ2-1, the V gene TRBV5-6; no definite D call. Germline CDR1 and CDR2: SGHDT and YYEEEE. The V end was cut by 5 bases, the J end by 8 bases, with 8 bases between. The CDR3 spans 11 residues. The CDR3 region has the DNA TGTGCCAGCAGATTAGGACATGAGCAGTTCTTC. As protein: CASRLGHEQFF.

This clonotype is a singleton in its sample. This rearrangement joins TRBV4-3 to TRBJ2-1, with TRBD2 as a possible D gene (6 bases). The CDR3 runs 13 residues. Trimming took off 1 base at V and 9 bases at J, with 10 bases between the two ends. The germline gives CDR1 LGHNA, CDR2 YSLEER. The CDR3 DNA reads TGCGCCAGCAGCCAAGCGGGAGCGGCTGAGCAGTTCTTC. This codes for CASSQAGAAEQFF.

This clonotype was seen at least ten times. The chain's CDR3 is CSAPTSGSVTETQYF. As DNA, the CDR3 is TGCAGTGCCCCGACTAGCGGGAGTGTTACGGAGACCCAGTACTTC. The V gene is TRBV20-1, the J gene TRBJ2-5; the match to TRBD2 covers 12 bases. The CDR3 contains 15 residues. The V and J ends lost 6 bases and 5 bases, in that order; junction bases with no gene match: 10. Germline V lookup: CDR1 DFQATT, CDR2 SNEGSKA (reference sequence).

This clonotype was seen at least ten times. This chain links TRBV18 with TRBJ1-1; 9 nucleotides align to TRBD1. With V trimmed by 3 bases and J by 5 bases, 7 bases remained unmatched. The CDR3 has 15 amino acids. Germline assignment: CDR1 KGHSH and CDR2 LQKENI. The CDR3 coding sequence is TGTGCCAGCTCACCGAGCCTGACAGGGGGAACTGAAGCTTTCTTT. Its protein product is CASSPSLTGGTEAFF.

This clonotype was counted ten times or more. The DNA of the CDR3 is TGCGCCAGCAGCTCACGGACTCGAAGCTCCTACAATGAGCAGTTCTTC. This encodes CASSSRTRSSYNEQFF. This rearrangement joins TRBV4-3 to TRBJ2-1, with a weak D call TRBD2 (5 bases). With 5 bases removed from V and 0 bases from J, the gap between germline ends came to 14 bases. The germline CDR1 and CDR2 sequences are LGHNA and YSLEER. The CDR3 is made up of 16 amino acids.

This rearrangement joins TRBV7-2 to TRBJ1-5; the match to TRBD1 covers 7 bases. The V gene's germline CDR1 is SGHTA and CDR2 FQGNSA. The CDR3 spans 14 residues. With V trimmed by 2 bases and J by 7 bases, 5 bases remained unmatched. In DNA form, the CDR3 reads TGTGCCAGCAGCTTAAGGGCAGGGGGACAGCCCCAGCATTTT. Protein product: CASSLRAGGQPQHF.

This clonotype has at least ten counts. The chain uses TRBV2 and TRBJ1-4; the D gene is possibly TRBD1 (5 bases). This CDR3 spans 13 amino acids. V lost 8 bases to trimming and J lost 5 bases, with 12 bases between them. Germline assignment: CDR1 SNHLY and CDR2 FYNNEI. Here the CDR3 reads CASQTEPNEKLFF. The CDR3 DNA is TGTGCCAGCCAGACAGAACCGAATGAAAAACTGTTTTTT.

This clonotype came up many times. The chain links TRBV5-1 to TRBJ1-1; D is perhaps TRBD1 (5 bases). The ends were cut back, 1 base at V and 1 base at J, with 8 bases in the middle. CDR3 length: 14 residues. Germline V gene sequence: CDR1 SGHRS, CDR2 YFSETQ. The CDR3 DNA follows: TGCGCCAGCAGCTTGACTGGGGCGAACACTGAAGCTTTCTTT. Translated: CASSLTGANTEAFF.

This clonotype was detected ten times or more. The chain employs TRBV5-1 and TRBJ2-7; 10 bases map to TRBD1. The germline CDR1 and CDR2 sequences are SGHRS and YFSETQ. The junction had 8 bases not matched to a gene; V was cut back by 3 bases and J by 2 bases. This CDR3 region has 16 residues. In nucleotides, the CDR3 is TGCGCCAGCAGCTGGGGACAGGGGCGCTTAACCTACGAGCAGTACTTC. Amino acid sequence: CASSWGQGRLTYEQYF.

Ten or more counts support this clonotype. The chain uses TRBV7-2 and TRBJ1-4; D is unclear. The length of the CDR3 is 13 residues. Germline assignment: CDR1 SGHTA and CDR2 FQGNSA. V lost 4 bases and J lost 0, with 3 bases in between. As DNA, the CDR3 is TGTGCCAGCAGCTCTCCAACTAATGAAAAACTGTTTTTT. This sequence encodes CASSSPTNEKLFF.

This clonotype was counted at least ten times. The rearrangement joins TRBV21-1 to TRBJ1-1; whether TRBD1, the table's D call, matches the DNA was not checked. TRBV21-1 is deemed a pseudogene. The CDR3 extends over 12 amino acids. The CDR3 protein is CAGGTVNTEAFF. Written as DNA, the CDR3 is TGTGCCGGGGGGACAGTGAACACTGAAGCTTTCTTT.

The chain combines TRBV5-1 with TRBJ2-7; tentatively, D is TRBD1 or TRBD2 (6 bases each). Per germline, CDR1 SGHRS and CDR2 YFSETQ. V was pared by 0 bases and J by 2 bases, with 12 bases between. The CDR3 has 15 residues. The CDR3 nucleotides read TGCGCCAGCAGCTTGGTCGGGGGCCATCCCTACGAGCAGTACTTC. Protein sequence: CASSLVGGHPYEQYF.

This clonotype was seen repeatedly, ten times or more. The J gene is TRBJ2-1, the V gene TRBV7-2; 10 bases align to TRBD2. CDR1 and CDR2 from the germline V gene are SGHTA and FQGNSA. This CDR3 has 19 amino acids. V gave up 2 bases and J gave up 8 bases; unmatched junction bases: 18. DNA for the CDR3: TGTGCCAGCAGCTTAAAGGGGGCGTTCGAAAGCGGGAGGGTGCATGAGCAGTTCTTC. Its translation is CASSLKGAFESGRVHEQFF.

This clonotype was detected ten times or more. The rearrangement links TRBV5-1 to TRBJ1-1, with TRBD1 identical over 7 bases. Germline trimming cut 4 bases from V and 0 bases from J; bases unmatched to any gene: 3. The CDR3 has 14 residues. In germline, CDR1 is SGHRS, CDR2 YFSETQ. This chain's CDR3 is CASSRQGMNTEAFF. The CDR3 DNA sequence: TGCGCCAGCAGCAGACAGGGCATGAACACTGAAGCTTTCTTT. Full variable domain (outside the CDR3, taken from reference TRBV5-1 and TRBJ1-1): KAGVTQTPRYLIKTRGQQVTLSCSPISGHRSVSWYQQTPGQGLQFLFEYFSETQRNKGNFPGRFSGRQFSNSRSEMNVSTLELGDSALYLCASSRQGMNTEAFFGQGTRLTVV.

This clonotype was observed many times. The V call is TRBV27, the J call TRBJ2-2, with D tentatively TRBD1 or TRBD2 (5 bases each). V lost 3 bases and J 4 bases, leaving 12 bases between the germline ends. Looked up from germline, CDR1 is MNHEY and CDR2 is SMNVEV (reference sequence). CDR3 length: 15 amino acids. This chain's CDR3 is CASSFQGRFTGELFF. The CDR3, as DNA: TGTGCCAGCAGTTTCCAGGGACGGTTCACCGGGGAGCTGTTTTTT.

This clonotype was found many times. V is TRBV29-1 and J is TRBJ1-1; D gene unclear. The CDR3 runs to 14 residues. V dropped 5 bases and J dropped 6 bases, with 19 bases sitting between them. CDR1 and CDR2 from the germline V gene are SQVTM and ANQGSEA. CDR3 nucleotides: TGCAGCGTTCACGTGGGGTTAATTAACGCTGAAGCTTTCTTT. This codes for CSVHVGLINAEAFF.

The sample holds many counts of this clonotype. The rearrangement uses TRBV13 and TRBJ2-7; D might be TRBD1 (6 bases). There are 16 residues in the CDR3. The V gene's germline CDR1 is PRHDT and CDR2 FYEKMQ (reference sequence). Trimming left V 5 bases short and J 4 bases short, with 21 bases between. The CDR3 loop reads CASSQLTEGVEYEQYF. CDR3 DNA sequence: TGTGCCAGCAGCCAGCTGACCGAGGGGGTAGAATACGAGCAGTACTTC. Full variable domain (outside the CDR3, taken from reference TRBV13 and TRBJ2-7): AAGVIQSPRHLIKEKRETATLKCYPIPRHDTVYWYQQGPGQDPQFLISFYEKMQSDKGSIPDRFSAQQFSDYHSELNMSSLELGDSALYFCASSQLTEGVEYEQYFGPGTRLTVT.

This clonotype was counted at least ten times. The chain couples TRBV7-9 to TRBJ2-1, with D possibly being TRBD1 (6 bases). The CDR3 contains 12 residues. V gave up 6 bases and J gave up 8 bases, with 11 bases separating them. CDR1 is SEHNR, CDR2 FQNEAQ, per germline (reference sequence). This CDR3 reads CASRTGYDEQFF. The DNA of the CDR3 is TGTGCCAGCAGAACAGGGTACGATGAGCAGTTCTTC.

This clonotype was seen many times. The V gene is TRBV4-3, the J gene TRBJ1-6; D call uncertain. Germline V gene sequence: CDR1 LGHNA, CDR2 YSLEER. Trimming took 0 bases from V and 7 from J, leaving 13 bases between them. This CDR3 comprises 16 residues. CDR3 sequence: CASSQDLETMNSPLHF. DNA for the CDR3: TGCGCCAGCAGCCAAGATCTAGAGACGATGAATTCACCCCTCCACTTT.

This clonotype was detected many times. The chain combines TRBV5-1 with TRBJ2-1; possibly TRBD2 for D (5 bases). Germline values: CDR1 SGHRS, CDR2 YFSETQ. The germline V and J ends were trimmed by 2 bases and 3 bases, with 12 bases remaining between them. The CDR3 has 15 residues. CDR3 amino acids: CASSFTDSHYNEQFF. The CDR3 DNA is TGCGCCAGCAGCTTCACGGACTCACACTACAATGAGCAGTTCTTC.

This clonotype was found a few times. The V gene is TRBV6-2 or TRBV6-3, the J gene TRBJ2-3, with D tentatively TRBD2 (6 bases). Germline V gene lookup returns CDR1 MNHEY and CDR2 SVGEGT. The CDR3 runs 14 residues. Trimming left V 2 bases short and J 5 bases short, with 11 bases between. CDR3 protein: CASSYVDGGDTQYF. As DNA, the CDR3 is TGTGCCAGCAGTTACGTTGACGGGGGAGATACGCAGTATTTT.

This clonotype was found a few times. This chain connects TRBV13 to TRBJ2-4; tentatively, D is TRBD2 (5 bases). The V gene's germline CDR1 is PRHDT and CDR2 FYEKMQ (reference sequence). V lost 3 bases, J lost 2 bases, and 11 bases lay in between. The CDR3 totals 15 residues. CDR3 region: CASSFLTGSKNIQYF. CDR3 sequence (DNA): TGTGCCAGCAGCTTCCTAACGGGATCCAAAAACATTCAGTACTTC.